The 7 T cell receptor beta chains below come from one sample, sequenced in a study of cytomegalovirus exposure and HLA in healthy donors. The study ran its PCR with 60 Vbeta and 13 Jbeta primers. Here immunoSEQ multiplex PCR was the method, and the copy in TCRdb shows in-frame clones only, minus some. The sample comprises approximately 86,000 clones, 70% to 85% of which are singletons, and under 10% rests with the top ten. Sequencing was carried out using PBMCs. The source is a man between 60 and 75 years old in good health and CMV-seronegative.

For the CDR3, the DNA is TGCAGCGGGGGGAACGGAGAGACCCAGTACTTC. As protein: CSGGNGETQYF. The chain has TRBV20-1 and TRBJ2-5; 7 nucleotides align to TRBD2. The CDR3 spans 11 residues. CDR1 and CDR2 (germline): DFQATT, SNEGSKA (reference sequence).

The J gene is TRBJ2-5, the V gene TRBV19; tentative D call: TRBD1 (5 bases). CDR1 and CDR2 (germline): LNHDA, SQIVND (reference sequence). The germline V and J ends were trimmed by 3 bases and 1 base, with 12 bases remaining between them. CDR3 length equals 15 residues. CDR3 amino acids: CASSIRAQPQETQYF. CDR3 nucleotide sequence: TGTGCCAGTAGTATCAGGGCACAGCCCCAAGAGACCCAGTACTTC. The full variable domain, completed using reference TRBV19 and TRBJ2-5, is DGGITQSPKYLFRKEGQNVTLSCEQNLNHDAMYWYRQDPGQGLRLIYYSQIVNDFQKGDIAEGYSVSREKKESFPLTVTSAQKNPTAFYLCASSIRAQPQETQYFGPGTRLLVL.

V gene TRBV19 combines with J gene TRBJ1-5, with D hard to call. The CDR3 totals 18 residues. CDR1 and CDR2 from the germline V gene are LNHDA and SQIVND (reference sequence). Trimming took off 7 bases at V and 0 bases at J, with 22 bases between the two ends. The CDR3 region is CASTHLVMGRFSNQPQHF. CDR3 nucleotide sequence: TGTGCCAGTACCCACCTGGTCATGGGCAGATTTAGCAATCAGCCCCAGCATTTT.

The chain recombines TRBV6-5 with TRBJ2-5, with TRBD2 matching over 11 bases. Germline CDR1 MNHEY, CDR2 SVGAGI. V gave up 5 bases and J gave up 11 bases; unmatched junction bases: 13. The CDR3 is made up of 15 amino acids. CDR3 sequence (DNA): TGTGCCAGCAGTAGATCGGGACTAGCGGAACTAGAGCAGTACTTC. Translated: CASSRSGLAELEQYF.

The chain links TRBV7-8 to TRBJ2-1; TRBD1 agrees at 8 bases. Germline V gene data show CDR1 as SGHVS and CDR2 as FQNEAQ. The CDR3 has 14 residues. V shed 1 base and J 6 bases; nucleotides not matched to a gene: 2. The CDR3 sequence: CASSLGTGSNEQFF. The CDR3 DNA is TGTGCCAGCAGCTTAGGGACAGGGTCCAATGAGCAGTTCTTC.

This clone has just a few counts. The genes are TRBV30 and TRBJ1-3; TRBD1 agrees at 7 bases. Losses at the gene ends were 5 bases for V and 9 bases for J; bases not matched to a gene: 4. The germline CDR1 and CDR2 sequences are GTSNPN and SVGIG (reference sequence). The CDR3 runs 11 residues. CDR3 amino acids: CAWGRGATIYF. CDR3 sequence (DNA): TGTGCCTGGGGCAGGGGGGCCACCATATATTTT.

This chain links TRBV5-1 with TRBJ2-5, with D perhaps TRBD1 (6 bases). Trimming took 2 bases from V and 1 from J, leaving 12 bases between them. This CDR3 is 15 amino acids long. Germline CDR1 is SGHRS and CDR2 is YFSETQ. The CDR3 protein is CASSFAGTTQETQYF. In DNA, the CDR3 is TGCGCCAGCAGCTTCGCCGGGACAACCCAAGAGACCCAGTACTTC.